Below, one T cell receptor beta chain is given with its context. Its antigen remains unknown. A much larger clone is a single base away; this may be a read error. CDR3 length equals 13 residues. Germline V gene sequence: CDR1 SEHNR, CDR2 FQNEAQ (reference sequence). J was trimmed by 13 bases and V by 0 bases; bases with no gene match: 7. RNA transcripts were the template, and TCR beta CDR3 regions were amplified from them. HTBI-primed RT-PCR formed the first round, and a multiplex PCR formed the second. TCRdb called the multiplex PCR reads again in MiXCR, with one record for every CDR3 protein. Of roughly 480,000 distinct CDR3 sequences in the sample, roughly 14% were seen once. The entry originates in a study of Graves' ophthalmopathy and Graves' hyperthyroidism. Study results and caveats: A classifier, a 13-signature model, separated ophthalmopathy from stable hyperthyroidism with roughly 86% sensitivity and about 82% specificity. Blood repertoires reportedly contained most expanded thyroid clonotypes above 0.001 frequency.

This TCR derives from a woman aged 30 to 39 with Graves' ophthalmopathy. The sample consisted of blood. The chain is built from TRBV7-9 and TRBJ1-2; TRBD1 matches at 8 bases. CDR3 nucleotide sequence: TGTGCCAGCAGCTTAGCGGAAGACAGGGGAATCACCTTC. Protein: CASSLAEDRGITF.